One and the same sample provided the 24 T cell receptor beta chains below, sequenced in a study of cytomegalovirus exposure and HLA in healthy donors. PCR employed 60 Vbeta and 13 Jbeta primers. Only in-frame clones appear in the TCRdb table, and some are missing; sequencing was by immunoSEQ multiplex PCR. The table has 100,000 to 150,000 clones, roughly four fifths seen once. The source material was PBMCs. These receptors all stem from a woman between 55 and 75 years old in good health and CMV-seronegative.

V gene TRBV11-2 combines with J gene TRBJ2-2, with 7 positions matching TRBD1. Trimming at V came to 6 bases and at J to 7 bases, leaving 11 bases not matched to a gene. Germline CDR1 and CDR2: SGHAT and FQNNGV. The CDR3 contains 15 residues. The CDR3 region is CASSPGTDAHGELFF. The CDR3 region has the DNA TGTGCCAGCAGTCCCGGGACAGACGCGCACGGGGAGCTGTTTTTT.

This chain uses TRBV7-8 with TRBJ2-1; 10 nucleotides line up with TRBD2. The CDR3 has 18 amino acids. V was clipped by 1 base and J by 0 bases; unmatched bases: 6. Germline V gives CDR1 SGHVS, CDR2 FQNEAQ. In nucleotides, the CDR3 is TGTGCCAGCAGCTTAGATGGACTAGCGGTCATCTCCTACAATGAGCAGTTCTTC. It translates to CASSLDGLAVISYNEQFF.

The genes are TRBV6-6 and TRBJ2-2, with D hard to call. V lost 2 bases and J lost 6, with 10 bases in between. Germline V CDR1 and CDR2: MNHNY, SVGAGI (reference sequence). The CDR3 extends over 14 amino acids. The CDR3 loop is CASSYPGQSGELFF. Written as DNA, the CDR3 is TGTGCCAGCAGTTACCCAGGCCAGTCCGGGGAGCTGTTTTTT.

The chain joins TRBV7-3 to TRBJ2-1; 14 bases map to TRBD2. With 6 bases clipped from V and 8 bases from J, the junction kept 3 bases outside the gene matches. In germline, CDR1 is SGHTA, CDR2 FQGTGA. This CDR3 region has 14 residues. The CDR3: CASRRGLAGDEQFF. CDR3 bases: TGTGCCAGCAGGAGGGGACTAGCGGGAGATGAGCAGTTCTTC.

Only a few counts were recorded for this clone. The gene calls are TRBV2 and TRBJ1-1; D may be TRBD1 (5 bases). Trimming removed 5 bases at V and 5 bases at J, with 6 bases between. Looked up from germline, CDR1 is SNHLY and CDR2 is FYNNEI. This CDR3 contains 11 residues. CDR3 sequence reads: CASSRGTEAFF. CDR3 bases: TGTGCCAGCAGTAGGGGAACTGAAGCTTTCTTT. The full variable domain, completed using reference TRBV2 and TRBJ1-1, is EPEVTQTPSHQVTQMGQEVILRCVPISNHLYFYWYRQILGQKVEFLVSFYNNEISEKSEIFDDQFSVERPDGSNFTLKIRSTKLEDSAMYFCASSRGTEAFFGQGTRLTVV.

This clone was seen only a few times. Other DNA sequences of this sample code for an identical CDR3. This chain uses TRBV18 with TRBJ1-4, with 9 bases that match TRBD1. This CDR3 contains 15 residues. Germline values: CDR1 KGHSH, CDR2 LQKENI. With V trimmed by 3 bases and J by 2 bases, 1 base remained unmatched. CDR3 DNA: TGTGCCAGCTCACCTGACAGGGGGACTAATGAAAAACTGTTTTTT. It is translated as CASSPDRGTNEKLFF. Full variable domain (rest looked up from reference TRBV18 and TRBJ1-4): NAGVMQNPRHLVRRRGQEARLRCSPMKGHSHVYWYRQLPEEGLKFMVYLQKENIIDESGMPKERFSAEFPKEGPSILRIQQVVRGDSAAYFCASSPDRGTNEKLFFGSGTQLSVL.

Regarding this clone: Other DNA variants within this sample encode the same CDR3. This chain links TRBV28 with TRBJ2-3, with D perhaps TRBD2 (5 bases). The CDR3 runs 14 residues. The germline gives CDR1 MDHEN, CDR2 SYDVKM. With 6 bases removed from V and 0 bases from J, the gap between germline ends came to 10 bases. This CDR3 is CASSPGGSTDTQYF. As DNA, the CDR3 is TGTGCCAGCAGCCCTGGCGGGAGCACAGATACGCAGTATTTT.

The rearrangement uses TRBV30 and TRBJ2-2; D is possibly TRBD2 (7 bases). Germline-derived CDR1 and CDR2 are GTSNPN and SVGIG (reference sequence). The CDR3 sequence is 16 residues long. V lost 0 bases and J lost 5, with 16 bases in between. In nucleotides, the CDR3 is TGTGCCTGGAGTGTCGGGGGGCGTATAAGGACCGGGGAGCTGTTTTTT. Its translation: CAWSVGGRIRTGELFF.

This chain links TRBV19 with TRBJ1-1, with D possibly matching TRBD1 (5 bases). Between the trimmed V and J ends, which lost 7 bases and 1 base, there was a span of 10 bases. The CDR3 loop spans 13 amino acids. CDR1 and CDR2 (germline): LNHDA, SQIVND (reference sequence). CDR3 DNA sequence: TGTGCCAGTACCAGGACATCGAACACTGAAGCTTTCTTT. The encoded protein is CASTRTSNTEAFF. Drawing the rest from reference TRBV19 and TRBJ1-1, the complete variable domain is DGGITQSPKYLFRKEGQNVTLSCEQNLNHDAMYWYRQDPGQGLRLIYYSQIVNDFQKGDIAEGYSVSREKKESFPLTVTSAQKNPTAFYLCASTRTSNTEAFFGQGTRLTVV.

This clone was observed a few times. The rearrangement links TRBV9 to TRBJ1-1; TRBD1 matches 7 bases. The CDR3 is 13 amino acids. The V gene end was trimmed by 0 bases and the J gene end by 10 bases; junction bases not matched to a gene: 6. Germline loops: CDR1 SGDLS, CDR2 YYNGEE. CDR3 nucleotides: TGTGCCAGCAGCGTAGACCTCAGGGGGGTAGCTTTCTTT. Translating it yields CASSVDLRGVAFF.

This chain connects TRBV6-1 to TRBJ2-5; TRBD1 matches at 8 bases. This CDR3 is 13 amino acids long. Germline V lookup: CDR1 MNHNS, CDR2 SASEGT. Unmatched junction bases numbered 4, after V lost 6 bases and J lost 4 bases. The CDR3 sequence is CASSPGTGETQYF. The CDR3 region has the DNA TGTGCCAGCAGCCCCGGGACAGGAGAGACCCAGTACTTC.

The chain employs TRBV27 and TRBJ2-3, with TRBD1 identical over 8 bases. Germline trimming cut 5 bases from V and 3 bases from J; bases unmatched to any gene: 7. The germline V gene encodes CDR1 MNHEY and CDR2 SMNVEV (reference sequence). This CDR3 region has 15 residues. The CDR3 spells CASSPRQGWTDTQYF. The CDR3 bases are TGTGCCAGCAGTCCTAGACAGGGGTGGACAGATACGCAGTATTTT.

The CDR3 coding sequence is TGTGCCAGCACCTCACTAGCGGGAGCTGGCGGGGAGCTGTTTTTT. Translated, it gives CASTSLAGAGGELFF. The chain has TRBV28 and TRBJ2-2; 11 nucleotides align to TRBD2. The CDR3 runs 15 residues. Germline-derived CDR1 and CDR2 are MDHEN and SYDVKM. V lost 7 bases to trimming and J lost 7 bases; unmatched junction nucleotides: 8.

CDR3 protein: CASSLQGANTGELFF. The CDR3 DNA reads as TGTGCCAGCAGCTTACAGGGGGCCAACACCGGGGAGCTGTTTTTT. The chain couples TRBV11-3 to TRBJ2-2; TRBD1 matches at 8 bases. Germline CDR1 and CDR2: SGHNT and YENEEA. CDR3 length equals 15 residues. The trim removed 2 bases at V and 2 bases at J, leaving 1 base unmatched.

The count of this clone is one. The chain carries TRBV30 and TRBJ1-3, with D perhaps matching TRBD1 (6 bases). V was trimmed by 1 base and J by 1 base, leaving 14 bases between them. The CDR3 is 16 residues long. Germline CDR1 is GTSNPN and CDR2 is SVGIG (reference sequence). CDR3 loop: CAWSARGGGSGNTIYF. CDR3 DNA sequence: TGTGCCTGGAGTGCGCGGGGGGGCGGATCTGGAAACACCATATATTTT. Using reference TRBV30 and TRBJ1-3 for the parts outside the CDR3, the full variable domain is SQTIHQWPATLVQPVGSPLSLECTVEGTSNPNLYWYRQAAGRGLQLLFYSVGIGQISSEVPQNLSASRPQDRQFILSSKKLLLSDSGFYLCAWSARGGGSGNTIYFGEGSWLTVV.

The chain carries TRBV7-9 and TRBJ2-3; 10 nucleotides align to TRBD2. Germline CDR1 reads SEHNR; CDR2 reads FQNEAQ (reference sequence). This CDR3 is built from 15 residues. Losses at the gene ends were 7 bases for V and 0 bases for J; bases not matched to a gene: 4. CDR3 amino acids: CASKGTSDSTDTQYF. In DNA form, the CDR3 reads TGTGCCAGCAAGGGGACTAGCGATAGCACAGATACGCAGTATTTT.

The chain combines TRBV18 with TRBJ1-1; possibly TRBD1 for D (5 bases). CDR1 KGHSH and CDR2 LQKENI come from the germline V gene. V dropped 0 bases and J dropped 4 bases, with 12 bases sitting between them. The CDR3 has 15 residues. CDR3 nucleotides: TGTGCCAGCTCACCACCGGGACGGGGGGGCACTGAAGCTTTCTTT. Amino acids: CASSPPGRGGTEAFF.

This sequence joins TRBV9 and TRBJ1-6, with 9 bases identical to TRBD1. From germline, CDR1 is SGDLS and CDR2 YYNGEE. The J segment lost 5 bases and the V segment lost 2 bases, leaving 5 bases of the junction unmatched. CDR3 length: 16 amino acids. The CDR3 region has the DNA TGTGCCAGCAGCGTCGAACAGGGGGCGAATAATTCACCCCTCCACTTT. Translation: CASSVEQGANNSPLHF. Using reference TRBV9 and TRBJ1-6 for the parts outside the CDR3, the full variable domain is DSGVTQTPKHLITATGQRVTLRCSPRSGDLSVYWYQQSLDQGLQFLIQYYNGEERAKGNILERFSAQQFPDLHSELNLSSLELGDSALYFCASSVEQGANNSPLHFGNGTRLTVT.

There are many counts of this clone. J is TRBJ1-1 and V is TRBV7-9; D unresolved. CDR3 length equals 17 residues. Trimming stripped 3 bases from V and 0 bases from J, with 17 bases between. Germline CDR1 SEHNR, CDR2 FQNEAQ (reference sequence). The CDR3 nucleotides read TGTGCCAGCAGCTTGTTGGGAAGCGGAAGATTGAACACTGAAGCTTTCTTT. This sequence encodes CASSLLGSGRLNTEAFF.

This clone was seen a handful of times. The chain combines TRBV5-1 with TRBJ1-2; D gene uncertain. The CDR3 sequence is 12 residues long. From germline, CDR1 is SGHRS and CDR2 YFSETQ. Trimming left V 4 bases short and J 7 bases short, with 11 bases between. Written as DNA, the CDR3 is TGCGCCAGCAGCGCGCCCCCGGGTGGCTACACCTTC. It codes for CASSAPPGGYTF.

The chain carries TRBV7-9 and TRBJ2-7; possibly TRBD2 for D (5 bases). V lost 4 bases and J lost 5, with 9 bases in between. Germline V lookup: CDR1 SEHNR, CDR2 FQNEAQ (reference sequence). The CDR3 consists of 12 residues. The CDR3 region has the DNA TGTGCCAGCAGCTCAACGGGGAACGAGCAGTACTTC. Translated: CASSSTGNEQYF. The complete variable domain, with remaining parts taken from reference TRBV7-9 and TRBJ2-7, reads DTGVSQNPRHKITKRGQNVTFRCDPISEHNRLYWYRQTLGQGPEFLTYFQNEAQLEKSRLLSDRFSAERPKGSFSTLEIQRTEQGDSAMYLCASSSTGNEQYFGPGTRLTVT.

The CDR3 DNA sequence: TGTGCCAGCAGCTTAGTTGCAGGGGGAGTCGACAATGAGCAGTTCTTC. This sequence encodes CASSLVAGGVDNEQFF. The rearrangement uses TRBV11-3 and TRBJ2-1, with 7 bases fitting TRBD1. The CDR3 runs to 16 residues. Unmatched junction bases numbered 8, after V lost 1 base and J lost 5 bases. Germline CDR1 reads SGHNT; CDR2 reads YENEEA.

This chain uses TRBV5-1 with TRBJ2-7; D is perhaps TRBD2 (6 bases). The V gene's germline CDR1 is SGHRS and CDR2 YFSETQ. V was pared by 0 bases and J by 6 bases, with 13 bases between. CDR3 length equals 14 residues. The CDR3 DNA follows: TGCGCCAGCAGCTTGGCCGGCGGGGCGCTCGAGCAGTACTTC. Protein product: CASSLAGGALEQYF.

The genes are TRBV5-1 and TRBJ2-7; 7 bases are a match to TRBD2. The J segment lost 4 bases and the V segment lost 4 bases, leaving 11 bases of the junction unmatched. The length of the CDR3 is 15 residues. Germline V gene sequence: CDR1 SGHRS, CDR2 YFSETQ. The chain's CDR3 is CASSPRRREYYEQYF. The CDR3 bases are TGCGCCAGCAGCCCCCGGAGGCGGGAGTATTACGAGCAGTACTTC.